The present TCR beta chain was sequenced within a study of cytomegalovirus exposure and HLA in healthy donors. Study-level background: Earlier findings included 117 million unique TCR beta sequences obtained from around 180 million T cells.

Remarks on this clone: Its antigen is unknown.

Each donor was nominally healthy when sampled (though unrecorded immune exposures were likely). Study conclusions and caveats: Researchers catalogued roughly 170 TCR beta chains as cytomegalovirus-associated.

It was with 60 Vbeta and 13 Jbeta primers that the PCR ran. Generated by immunoSEQ multiplex PCR, the TCRdb table keeps only in-frame clones and is missing some. This sample has 150,000 or so clones, with more than 70% found just once. Sequences were obtained from PBMCs. The sequence derives from a man aged 45 to 65 in good health and CMV-seronegative.

The DNA of the CDR3 is TGTGCCAGCAGTTATCGACTAGCGGGAGGACCTAATGAGCAGTTCTTC. It specifies CASSYRLAGGPNEQFF. The rearrangement links TRBV6-5 to TRBJ2-1, with 13 bases fitting TRBD2. In germline, CDR1 is MNHEY, CDR2 SVGAGI. The CDR3 consists of 16 residues. Trimming cost V 3 bases and J 7 bases; bases outside gene matches: 6.